This is a list of T cell receptor beta chains from one sample in a study of technical replicates of blood from a few donors. Data came from immunoSEQ multiplex PCR; TCRdb stores just in-frame clones and leaves some out. The sample lists about 80,000 clones, 75% to 95% occurring once. Source material: T cells isolated from PBMCs. Receptors originate from a human donor in good health. Each CDR3 is given with its conserved first and last residue. The D gene is left open where the match is weak. Clone size appears in some rows only: once, few, many, or a class for an expanded clone.

D	size	J	V	DNA	CDR3
-	-	TRBJ1-6	TRBV30	TGTGCCTGGAGCCGGACGGGGTTCGTGGGTTCTTCACCCCTCCACTTT	CAWSRTGFVGSSPLHF
TRBD2	-	TRBJ2-1	TRBV28	TGTGTCAGCAGTCCCGGGACTAGCTTATACAATGAGCAGTTCTTC	CVSSPGTSLYNEQFF
-	-	TRBJ1-4	TRBV6-5	TGTGCCAGCAGCCGGGACTATCCGGGTGAAAAACTGTTTTTT	CASSRDYPGEKLFF
TRBD2	-	TRBJ2-3	TRBV28	TGTGCCAGCCACACAGCGGGAGGACATACAGATACGCAGTATTTT	CASHTAGGHTDTQYF
-	-	TRBJ2-6	TRBV25-1	TGTGCCAGCAGGTCAGGGTCCGCCGGGGCCAACGTCCTGACTTTC	CASRSGSAGANVLTF
TRBD1	once	TRBJ2-7	TRBV18	TGTGCCAGCTCACCAGGTTTTAGGGGACAGGGGGCCAAATATTCCTACGAGCAGTACTTC	CASSPGFRGQGAKYSYEQYF
-	-	TRBJ2-3	TRBV7-2	TGTGCCAGCAGTCAAAGGGGATCCACAGATACGCAGTATTTT	CASSQRGSTDTQYF
-	-	TRBJ1-1	TRBV19	TGTGCCAGTAGTACCCACCCACAGGGAAACCCTGAAGCTTTCTTT	CASSTHPQGNPEAFF
-	-	TRBJ1-4	TRBV2	TGTGCCAAGGGGGAAAAACTGTTTTTT	CAKGEKLFF
-	once	TRBJ1-4	TRBV19	TGTGCCAGTAGTATAAGGAGGAGTTCGGGCGAAAAACTGTTTTTT	CASSIRRSSGEKLFF
TRBD1	few	TRBJ1-4	TRBV7-9	TGTGCCAGCAGCTTAGACGGGACAGGTGATGAAAAACTGTTTTTT	CASSLDGTGDEKLFF
TRBD1	-	TRBJ2-7	TRBV29-1	TGCAGCGTTTGTGATGGGACAGGGACGGCCTACGAGCAGTACTTC	CSVCDGTGTAYEQYF
TRBD1	-	TRBJ1-1	TRBV6-4	TGTGCCAGCATCACCACAGGGGAAGAAACTGAAGCTTTCTTT	CASITTGEETEAFF
-	-	TRBJ2-7	TRBV6-5	TGTGCCAGCACCCCGTACAGGGATCGATTCTACGAGCAGTACTTC	CASTPYRDRFYEQYF
-	-	TRBJ2-7	TRBV5-1	TGCGCCAGCAGCTTAGAGGGAGGAGGGGCTTACGAGCAGTACTTC	CASSLEGGGAYEQYF
-	-	TRBJ2-7	TRBV9	TGTGCCAGCAGCGCCAGACAGGAGACCTACGAGCAGTACTTC	CASSARQETYEQYF
-	-	TRBJ2-2	TRBV19	TGTGCCAGTAGTATAACAGTATTATCCGGGGAGCTGTTTTTT	CASSITVLSGELFF
-	once	TRBJ2-2	TRBV29-1	TGCAGCGTTATACATCAGGCGAACACCGGGGAGCTGTTTTTT	CSVIHQANTGELFF
TRBD1	once	TRBJ1-4	TRBV9	TGTGCCAGCAGCGTAGCGAGACAGGGTGAAAAACTGTTTTTT	CASSVARQGEKLFF
-	-	TRBJ2-4	TRBV2	TGTGCCAGCAGCGACCCTGCTAGAGCCAAAAACATTCAGTACTTC	CASSDPARAKNIQYF
TRBD2	-	TRBJ2-1	TRBV30	TGTGCCTGGGGGACTAGCTTGATATATGAGCAGTTCTTC	CAWGTSLIYEQFF
TRBD1	-	TRBJ2-6	TRBV4-2	TGTGCCAGCAGCCACGATGTCACCGGGACAGTGAACTCTGGGGCCAACGTCCTGACTTTC	CASSHDVTGTVNSGANVLTF
-	-	TRBJ2-7	TRBV19	TGTGCCAGTAGTCTGCCGGGACATATCTACGAGCAGTACTTC	CASSLPGHIYEQYF
TRBD2	-	TRBJ2-1	TRBV5-6	TGTGCCAGCAGCTTCCCCGGACTAGCGGGAGCGGATGAGCAGTTCTTC	CASSFPGLAGADEQFF
-	-	TRBJ2-5	TRBV7-7	TGTGCCAGCAGTCCTAAGCTGGAGACCCAGTACTTC	CASSPKLETQYF
-	-	TRBJ1-2	TRBV27	TGTGCCAGCAGTTTAGGGGGCGCCTATGGCTACACCTTC	CASSLGGAYGYTF
-	-	TRBJ2-2	TRBV9	TGTGCCAGCACCGGGGGAGTCACCGGGGAGCTGTTTTTT	CASTGGVTGELFF
-	-	TRBJ2-5	TRBV5-4	TGTGCCAGCAGCTTACGGGTTTCGGAGACCCAGTACTTC	CASSLRVSETQYF
-	-	TRBJ2-7	TRBV29-1	TGCAGCGTTGTGTTGTTGGGACTCTCCTACGAGCAGTACTTC	CSVVLLGLSYEQYF
-	-	TRBJ1-4	TRBV6-5	TGTGCCAGCAGTGACAGAACAGGTGAAAAACTGTTTTTT	CASSDRTGEKLFF
-	-	TRBJ1-1	TRBV11-1	TGTGCCAGCAGCCAGACGCAAGGGGTCACTGAAGCTTTCTTT	CASSQTQGVTEAFF
-	-	TRBJ1-1	TRBV6-1	TGTGCCAGCAGTGAAGGATCGGTCACTGAAGCTTTCTTT	CASSEGSVTEAFF
TRBD2	-	TRBJ2-3	TRBV7-9	TGTGCCAGCAGCTTAGGGACTAGCGGGACAGATACGCAGTATTTT	CASSLGTSGTDTQYF
TRBD2	-	TRBJ2-3	TRBV7-3	TGTGCCAGCAGCTTGACTAGCGGGATAGGAGATACGCAGTATTTT	CASSLTSGIGDTQYF
-	-	TRBJ2-7	TRBV5-6	TGTGCCAGCAGCTTGGTGGAGGGGAGCTACGAGCAGTACTTC	CASSLVEGSYEQYF
-	few	TRBJ1-1	TRBV6-4	TGTGCCAGCAGGGTATTCCTATTTGAAGCTTTCTTT	CASRVFLFEAFF
TRBD1	-	TRBJ1-1	TRBV4-3	TGCGCCAGCAGACTGACAGGGCTAGATGAAGCTTTCTTT	CASRLTGLDEAFF
-	-	TRBJ1-5	TRBV7-2	TGTGCCAGCAGCAGGGGCCTCTCCAATCAGCCCCAGCATTTT	CASSRGLSNQPQHF
TRBD1	-	TRBJ2-7	TRBV19	TGTGCCAGTAGTAGCCCCGGGACAGGGGATAACGAGCAGTACTTC	CASSSPGTGDNEQYF
TRBD2	-	TRBJ2-3	TRBV25-1	TGTGCCAGCGGCAGACTAGCGGGAGGGCCAACAGATACGCAGTATTTT	CASGRLAGGPTDTQYF
-	-	TRBJ1-5	TRBV29-1	TGCAGCGTTATAACAGGGAATCGGCCCCAGCATTTT	CSVITGNRPQHF
TRBD2	once	TRBJ2-3	TRBV15	TGTGCCACCAGCAGGGGACTAGCGGGAGACCCAGATACGCAGTATTTT	CATSRGLAGDPDTQYF
TRBD1	-	TRBJ2-7	TRBV18	TGTGCCAGCTCACCCACAATCAGGACAGGGGGCAACGAGCAGTACTTC	CASSPTIRTGGNEQYF
-	-	TRBJ2-1	TRBV6-5	TGTGCCAGCAGTTACTCTCCCAGGAATGAGCAGTTCTTC	CASSYSPRNEQFF
-	-	TRBJ1-1	TRBV28	TGTGCTGCTAGGGCAGGGTCTGAAGCTTTCTTT	CAARAGSEAFF
TRBD2	-	TRBJ2-1	TRBV27	TGTGCCAGCAGCCCTAGCGGGAGGGCCGCGAATGAGCAGTTCTTC	CASSPSGRAANEQFF
TRBD2	-	TRBJ2-7	TRBV18	TGTGCCAGCTCACAAATTCTAAGCGGGAGAGGGGCTTACGAGCAGTACTTC	CASSQILSGRGAYEQYF
-	-	TRBJ2-7	TRBV4-2	TGTGCCAGCAGCCAAGTAGACGAGCAGTACTTC	CASSQVDEQYF
-	once	TRBJ1-5	TRBV5-1	TGCGCCAGCAGCTTGAGTTCCGGGGGCAATCAGCCCCAGCATTTT	CASSLSSGGNQPQHF
-	-	TRBJ1-1	TRBV7-6	TGTGCCAGCAGCTCAGGCCCGAACACTGAAGCTTTCTTT	CASSSGPNTEAFF
-	-	TRBJ2-1	TRBV7-9	TGTGCCAGCACCTATTCAGAGGGGGGGACCTACAATGAGCAGTTCTTC	CASTYSEGGTYNEQFF
TRBD1	-	TRBJ2-2	TRBV6-6	TGTGCCACCAATTGGGACAGGGGATACGACGGGGAGCTGTTTTTT	CATNWDRGYDGELFF
-	-	TRBJ1-2	TRBV28	TGTGCCACCCCCACCCTAACGGGAGGCTACACCTTC	CATPTLTGGYTF
-	-	TRBJ1-4	TRBV5-1	TGCGCCAGCAGCTTGTTTGCGGCAACTAATGAAAAACTGTTTTTT	CASSLFAATNEKLFF
-	-	TRBJ2-7	TRBV5-4	TGTGCCAGCAGCAATAGCGGTTACTACGAGCAGTACTTC	CASSNSGYYEQYF
-	-	TRBJ1-1	TRBV7-9	TGTGCCAGCAGCGGGTGGGGGGTGGCTTTCTTT	CASSGWGVAFF
TRBD1	-	TRBJ2-4	TRBV5-5	TGTGCCAGCAGCTTGGACAGGGGGCTTGGTGGGATCGACATTCAGTACTTC	CASSLDRGLGGIDIQYF
-	-	TRBJ1-2	TRBV6-5	TGTGCCAGCAGTTACTCGGAGGGGTTAGCGAACTATGGCTACACCTTC	CASSYSEGLANYGYTF
TRBD2	-	TRBJ2-5	TRBV5-1	TGCGCCAGCAGCTCCCTAGCGGAGGGAGAGACCCAGTACTTC	CASSSLAEGETQYF
-	once	TRBJ2-7	TRBV6-1	TGTGCCAGCAGAGGAGTCTACGAGCAGTACTTC	CASRGVYEQYF